The 18 T cell receptor beta chains below come from one sample, sequenced in a study of T-cell memory formation after mild COVID-19. TCRdb reprocessed the 5' RACE reads via MiXCR and lists one record per CDR3 protein. The sample includes 250,000 to 300,000 distinct CDR3 sequences, about a sixth of them seen just once. The sequenced sample consisted of PBMCs or a T cell subset sorted from them (not recorded which). These receptors came from a man between 18 and 29 years old who had mild COVID-19 (a few samples of this study predate the infection). Cell type and time point are not known.

The V call is TRBV24-1, the J call TRBJ2-1; possibly TRBD2 for D (5 bases). The germline V gene encodes CDR1 KGHDR and CDR2 SFDVKD. The ends were cut back, 5 bases at V and 4 bases at J, with 14 bases in the middle. The CDR3 contains 15 residues. CDR3 protein: CATSAGPGKYNEQFF. In DNA, the CDR3 is TGTGCCACCAGTGCCGGCCCGGGGAAGTACAATGAGCAGTTCTTC.

In its sample, this clonotype was seen a few times. V gene TRBV2 combines with J gene TRBJ1-1, with D unresolved. CDR1 is SNHLY and CDR2 is FYNNEI in the germline V gene. This CDR3 has 16 amino acids. V shed 2 bases and J shed 4 bases, with 17 bases lying between them. DNA of the CDR3: TGTGCCAGCAGTGAAATGGCGAGGGAAGTCCTCACTGAAGCTTTCTTT. The encoded protein is CASSEMAREVLTEAFF.

This clonotype was seen a few times. The V call is TRBV6-2 or TRBV6-3, the J call TRBJ1-6; D gene ambiguous. The CDR3 runs 13 residues. Trimming left V 8 bases short and J 7 bases short, with 12 bases between. Germline lookup yields CDR1 MNHEY and CDR2 SVGEGT. The CDR3 loop reads CASRGFGNSPLHF. CDR3 sequence (DNA): TGTGCCAGCCGAGGGTTTGGGAATTCACCCCTCCACTTT.

As concerns this clonotype: A much larger clone is a single base away; this may be a read error. The J gene is TRBJ1-1, the V gene TRBV11-2; D ambiguous. Germline V lookup: CDR1 SGHAT, CDR2 FQNNGV. V was trimmed by 0 bases and J by 4 bases, leaving 6 bases between them. This CDR3 is built from 13 residues. The CDR3 DNA is TGTGCCAGCAGCTTAGAGGGGTTCACTGAAGCTTTCTTT. Encoded protein: CASSLEGFTEAFF.

This clonotype was seen a few times. The rearrangement uses TRBV12-3 or TRBV12-4 and TRBJ2-3, with a possible D match to TRBD2 (6 bases). This CDR3 spans 14 amino acids. Trimming stripped 3 bases from V and 1 base from J, with 8 bases between. The CDR3 DNA sequence: TGTGCCAGCAGTTTCTGGGGGGGCACAGATACGCAGTATTTT. Its translation: CASSFWGGTDTQYF.

V usage is TRBV4-3 and J usage is TRBJ2-1; 7 bases agree with TRBD1. This CDR3 comprises 14 residues. Trimming cost V 1 base and J 6 bases; bases outside gene matches: 3. From germline, CDR1 is LGHNA and CDR2 YSLEER. In DNA form, the CDR3 reads TGCGCCAGCAGCCAAGTGCAGGGGGTCAATGAGCAGTTCTTC. Its translation is CASSQVQGVNEQFF.

The chain is built from TRBV11-1 and TRBJ1-1; possible D gene TRBD1, 5 bases. Trimming stripped 1 base from V and 3 bases from J, with 9 bases between. Germline lookup yields CDR1 SGHAT and CDR2 FQDESV (reference sequence). The CDR3 is 14 residues long. The CDR3 is CASSLGRGYTEAFF. CDR3 coding DNA: TGTGCCAGCAGCTTAGGGAGGGGATACACTGAAGCTTTCTTT. The full variable domain, rest sourced from reference TRBV11-1 and TRBJ1-1, is EAEVAQSPRYKITEKSQAVAFWCDPISGHATLYWYRQILGQGPELLVQFQDESVVDDSQLPKDRFSAERLKGVDSTLKIQPAELGDSAMYLCASSLGRGYTEAFFGQGTRLTVV.

This clonotype has ten or more counts. V and J are TRBV5-1 and TRBJ2-1; D is uncertain. V lost 2 bases and J 1 base, leaving 10 bases between the germline ends. The CDR3 sequence is 15 residues long. CDR1 is SGHRS, CDR2 YFSETQ, per germline. The CDR3 loop is CASSFDQSSYNEQFF. In nucleotides, the CDR3 is TGCGCCAGCAGCTTCGATCAGTCTTCCTACAATGAGCAGTTCTTC.

This clonotype was observed many times. The rearrangement links TRBV6-5 to TRBJ2-7, with TRBD1 matching over 11 bases. CDR1 is MNHEY and CDR2 is SVGAGI in the germline V gene. V shed 6 bases, J shed 1 base, and the junction held 5 bases outside the gene matches. The CDR3 is 15 amino acids. The CDR3 protein is CASSYRDRGSYEQYF. The CDR3 DNA sequence: TGTGCCAGCAGCTATCGGGACAGGGGGTCCTACGAGCAGTACTTC.

The rearrangement joins TRBV4-1 to TRBJ1-3, with a possible D match to TRBD1 (5 bases). Trimming shortened V by 0 bases and J by 3 bases, and 12 bases separated the two germline ends. Germline V lookup: CDR1 MGHRA, CDR2 YSYEKL. The CDR3 runs 16 residues. The CDR3: CASSQDLAGVGNTIYF. CDR3 nucleotides: TGCGCCAGCAGCCAAGATCTGGCGGGGGTTGGAAACACCATATATTTT.

The rearrangement links TRBV2 to TRBJ2-1; no definite D call. Per germline, CDR1 SNHLY and CDR2 FYNNEI. V lost 7 bases to trimming and J lost 8 bases, with 9 bases between them. The CDR3 length is 11 residues. CDR3 loop: CASIDDDEQFF. CDR3 DNA sequence: TGTGCCAGCATAGACGACGATGAGCAGTTCTTC.

In the case of this clonotype: Given a much more abundant clone one base away, this may be a read error. The chain employs TRBV5-1 and TRBJ2-5; either TRBD1 or TRBD2 may fit D (5 bases each). Germline loops: CDR1 SGHRS, CDR2 YFSETQ. The CDR3 extends over 14 amino acids. Trimming shortened V by 6 bases and J by 4 bases, and 16 bases separated the two germline ends. Here the CDR3 reads CASTHGWGLETQYF. In DNA, the CDR3 is TGCGCCAGCACCCACGGGTGGGGGTTAGAGACCCAGTACTTC.

This clonotype was detected only a few times. The chain joins TRBV10-3 to TRBJ1-4; D possibly corresponds to TRBD1 (5 bases). CDR3 length: 11 amino acids. Germline V gene lookup returns CDR1 ENHRY and CDR2 SYGVKD. With 11 bases removed from V and 8 bases from J, the gap between germline ends came to 12 bases. In nucleotides, the CDR3 is TGTGCCGCCGGGGCGTGGGAAAAACTGTTTTTT. It yields the protein CAAGAWEKLFF.

The CDR3 DNA reads as TGTGCCAGCAGCCCCCTGGATAGCTATGGCTACACCTTC. Its translation is CASSPLDSYGYTF. The chain carries TRBV5-4 and TRBJ1-2; D is uncertain. Germline assignment: CDR1 SGHNT and CDR2 YYREEE (reference sequence). V was trimmed by 4 bases and J by 4 bases, leaving 11 bases between them. CDR3 length: 13 amino acids.

V and J are TRBV11-2 and TRBJ2-7, with 7 bases lining up with TRBD2. CDR3 length: 14 amino acids. V dropped 6 bases and J dropped 0; count of bases not matched to a gene: 5. Germline CDR1 and CDR2: SGHAT and FQNNGV. CDR3 sequence reads: CASRFASGSYEQYF. In DNA form, the CDR3 reads TGTGCCAGCAGATTCGCTAGCGGCTCCTACGAGCAGTACTTC.

This clonotype has only a few counts. The rearrangement joins TRBV12-3 or TRBV12-4 to TRBJ2-7; 10 nucleotides align to TRBD1. The V and J ends lost 4 bases and 3 bases, in that order; junction bases with no gene match: 6. This CDR3 comprises 15 residues. CDR3 in DNA: TGTGCCAGCAGTTCCGCGGGACAGGGGATCTACGAGCAGTACTTC. It encodes CASSSAGQGIYEQYF.

The gene calls are TRBV20-1 and TRBJ2-7; either TRBD1 or TRBD2 may fit D (6 bases each). Trimming removed 0 bases from V and 7 bases from J, with 13 bases in between. This CDR3 spans 13 amino acids. Germline V CDR1 and CDR2: DFQATT, SNEGSKA (reference sequence). This CDR3 is CSARDRGPNEQYF. In DNA, the CDR3 is TGCAGTGCTAGAGATCGGGGGCCGAATGAGCAGTACTTC.

This chain joins TRBV7-9 and TRBJ1-1; the D gene is possibly TRBD1 (5 bases). The CDR3 has 13 amino acids. Germline V gene data show CDR1 as SEHNR and CDR2 as FQNEAQ (reference sequence). Between the trimmed V and J ends, which lost 5 bases and 6 bases, there was a span of 13 bases. DNA of the CDR3: TGTGCCAGCAGCGAAGAACAGGTGTCTGAAGCTTTCTTT. Protein: CASSEEQVSEAFF. The whole variable domain, filled in from reference TRBV7-9 and TRBJ1-1, reads DTGVSQNPRHKITKRGQNVTFRCDPISEHNRLYWYRQTLGQGPEFLTYFQNEAQLEKSRLLSDRFSAERPKGSFSTLEIQRTEQGDSAMYLCASSEEQVSEAFFGQGTRLTVV.